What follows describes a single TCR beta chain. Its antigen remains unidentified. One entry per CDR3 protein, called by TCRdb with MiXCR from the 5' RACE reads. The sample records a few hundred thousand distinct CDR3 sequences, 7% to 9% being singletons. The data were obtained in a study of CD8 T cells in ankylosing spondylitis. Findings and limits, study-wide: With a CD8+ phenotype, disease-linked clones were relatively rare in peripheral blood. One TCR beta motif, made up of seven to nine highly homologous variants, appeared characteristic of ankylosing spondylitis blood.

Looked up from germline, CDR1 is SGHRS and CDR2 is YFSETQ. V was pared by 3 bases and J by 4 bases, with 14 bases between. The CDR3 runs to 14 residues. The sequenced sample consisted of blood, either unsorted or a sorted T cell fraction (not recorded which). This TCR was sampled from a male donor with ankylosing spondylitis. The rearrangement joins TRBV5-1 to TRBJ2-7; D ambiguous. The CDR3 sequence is CASSWAAEIYEQYF. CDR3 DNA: TGCGCCAGCAGCTGGGCGGCAGAAATTTACGAGCAGTACTTC.